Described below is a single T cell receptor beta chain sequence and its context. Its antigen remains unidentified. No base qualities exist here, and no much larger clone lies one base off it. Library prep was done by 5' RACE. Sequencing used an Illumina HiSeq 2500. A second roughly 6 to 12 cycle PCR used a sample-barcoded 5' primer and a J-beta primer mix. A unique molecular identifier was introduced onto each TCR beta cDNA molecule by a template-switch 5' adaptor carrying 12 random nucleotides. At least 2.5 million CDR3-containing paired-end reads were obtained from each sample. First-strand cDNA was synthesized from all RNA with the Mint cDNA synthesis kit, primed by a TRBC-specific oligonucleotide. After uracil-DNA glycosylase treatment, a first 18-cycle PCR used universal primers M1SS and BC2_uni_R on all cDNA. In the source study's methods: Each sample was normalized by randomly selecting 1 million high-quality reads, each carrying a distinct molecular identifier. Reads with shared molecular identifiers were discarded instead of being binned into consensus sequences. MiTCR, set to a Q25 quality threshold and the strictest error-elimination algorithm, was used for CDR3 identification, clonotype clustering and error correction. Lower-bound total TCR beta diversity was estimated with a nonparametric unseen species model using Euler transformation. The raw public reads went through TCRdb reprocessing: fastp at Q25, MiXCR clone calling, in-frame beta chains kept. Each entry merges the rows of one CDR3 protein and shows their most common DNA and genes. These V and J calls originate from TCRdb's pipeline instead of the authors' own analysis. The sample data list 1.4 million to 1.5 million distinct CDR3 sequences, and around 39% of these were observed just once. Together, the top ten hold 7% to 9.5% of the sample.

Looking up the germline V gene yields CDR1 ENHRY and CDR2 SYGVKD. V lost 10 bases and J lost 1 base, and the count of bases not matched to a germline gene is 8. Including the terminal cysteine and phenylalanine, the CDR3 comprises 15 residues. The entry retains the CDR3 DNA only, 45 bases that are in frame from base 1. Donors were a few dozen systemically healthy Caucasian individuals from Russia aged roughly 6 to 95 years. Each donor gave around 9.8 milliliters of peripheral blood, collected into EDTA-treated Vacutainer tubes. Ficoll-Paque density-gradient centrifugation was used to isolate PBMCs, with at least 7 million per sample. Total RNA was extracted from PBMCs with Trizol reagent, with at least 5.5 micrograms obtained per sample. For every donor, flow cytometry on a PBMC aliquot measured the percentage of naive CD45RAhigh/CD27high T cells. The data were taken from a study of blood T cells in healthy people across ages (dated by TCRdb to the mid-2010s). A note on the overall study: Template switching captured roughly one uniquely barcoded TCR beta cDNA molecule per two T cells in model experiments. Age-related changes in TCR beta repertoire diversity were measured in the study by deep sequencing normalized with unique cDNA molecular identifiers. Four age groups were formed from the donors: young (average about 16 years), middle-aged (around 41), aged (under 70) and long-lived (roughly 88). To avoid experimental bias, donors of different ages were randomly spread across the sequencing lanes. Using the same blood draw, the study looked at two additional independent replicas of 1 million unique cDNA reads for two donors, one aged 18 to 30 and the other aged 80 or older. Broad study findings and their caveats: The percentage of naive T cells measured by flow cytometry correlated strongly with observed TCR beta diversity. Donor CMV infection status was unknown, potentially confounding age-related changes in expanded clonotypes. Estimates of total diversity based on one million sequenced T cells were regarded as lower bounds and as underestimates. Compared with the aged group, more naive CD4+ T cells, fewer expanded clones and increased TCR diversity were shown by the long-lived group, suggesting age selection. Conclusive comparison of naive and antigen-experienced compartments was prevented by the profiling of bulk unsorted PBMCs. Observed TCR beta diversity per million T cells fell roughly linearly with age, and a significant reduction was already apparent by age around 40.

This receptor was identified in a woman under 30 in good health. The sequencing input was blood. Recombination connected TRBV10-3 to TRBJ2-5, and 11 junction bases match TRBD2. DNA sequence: TGTGCCACCCATCTTGGGACTAGCGGCCAAGAGACCCAGTACTTC. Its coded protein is CATHLGTSGQETQYF.